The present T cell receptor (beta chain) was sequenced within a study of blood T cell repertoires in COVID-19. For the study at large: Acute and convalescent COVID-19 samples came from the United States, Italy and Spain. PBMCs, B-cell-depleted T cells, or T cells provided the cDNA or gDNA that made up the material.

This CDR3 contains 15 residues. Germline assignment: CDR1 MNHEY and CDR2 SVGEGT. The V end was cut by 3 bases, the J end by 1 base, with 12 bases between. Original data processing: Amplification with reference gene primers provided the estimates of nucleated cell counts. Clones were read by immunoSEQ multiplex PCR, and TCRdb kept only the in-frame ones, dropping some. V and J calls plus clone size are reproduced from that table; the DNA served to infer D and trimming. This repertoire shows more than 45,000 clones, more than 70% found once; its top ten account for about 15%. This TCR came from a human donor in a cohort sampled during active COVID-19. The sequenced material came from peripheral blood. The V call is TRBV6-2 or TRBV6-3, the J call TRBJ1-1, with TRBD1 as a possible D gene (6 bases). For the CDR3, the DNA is TGTGCCAGCAGTTATGTGGGGGCGCAGAACACTGAAGCTTTCTTT. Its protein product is CASSYVGAQNTEAFF.